Presented here are 7 T cell receptor beta chains from one specimen sequenced in a study of OX40 agonist ivuxolimab in advanced cancers. Sequencing was performed with immunoSEQ multiplex PCR; in TCRdb, only in-frame clones are kept and a portion is missing. The data contain around 86,000 clones, approximately 89% of them singletons. The sample was CD4+ or CD8+ T cells sorted from blood, taken in a trial of the OX40 agonist ivuxolimab. The receptors were sampled from an adult with an advanced solid tumor such as melanoma, head and neck, liver or kidney cancer.

The chain is built from TRBV14 and TRBJ1-1, with a possible D match to TRBD1 (6 bases). The germline V gene has CDR1 SGHDN and CDR2 FVKESK. The CDR3 extends over 15 amino acids. Trimming took 2 bases from V and 1 from J, leaving 11 bases between them. The CDR3 here is CASSQSQGPNTEAFF. CDR3 bases: TGTGCCAGCAGCCAATCACAGGGACCGAACACTGAAGCTTTCTTT.

The chain couples TRBV12-5 to TRBJ2-2; D not resolved. The CDR3 has 12 amino acids. Germline V gene data show CDR1 as LGHNT and CDR2 as FRNRAP. V was cut by 5 bases and J by 7 bases, with 8 bases left in between. The CDR3 DNA sequence: TGTGCTAGTGGTGGAGAGGTCGGGGAGCTGTTTTTT. This translates into CASGGEVGELFF.

The chain uses TRBV5-6 and TRBJ1-1, with a possible D match to TRBD1 (5 bases). CDR3 length: 17 residues. Trimming took 3 bases from V and 4 from J, leaving 22 bases between them. CDR1 is SGHDT, CDR2 YYEEEE, per germline. CDR3 residues: CASSYAGTRIMITEAFF. The CDR3 nucleotides read TGTGCCAGCAGCTATGCCGGGACTAGAATTATGATCACTGAAGCTTTCTTT.

The chain is built from TRBV18 and TRBJ1-5; TRBD1 matches at 9 bases. In germline, CDR1 is KGHSH, CDR2 LQKENI. This CDR3 is built from 16 residues. Trimming at V came to 2 bases and at J to 0 bases, leaving 2 bases not matched to a gene. For the CDR3, the DNA is TGTGCCAGCTCACCAGGGACAGGGCATAGCAATCAGCCCCAGCATTTT. Amino acids: CASSPGTGHSNQPQHF.

This clone has only one observation. The rearrangement links TRBV19 to TRBJ2-3; 7 bases map to TRBD2. This CDR3 spans 16 amino acids. In germline, CDR1 is LNHDA, CDR2 SQIVND (reference sequence). Trimming at V came to 3 bases and at J to 8 bases, leaving 14 bases not matched to a gene. CDR3 in amino acids: CASSMGGVSVAVTQYF. In DNA form, the CDR3 reads TGTGCCAGTAGTATGGGGGGGGTCTCCGTAGCGGTTACGCAGTATTTT.

This chain links TRBV18 with TRBJ2-7; 9 bases map to TRBD2. The CDR3 contains 15 residues. CDR1 and CDR2 (germline): KGHSH, LQKENI. With 3 bases clipped from V and 6 bases from J, the junction kept 9 bases outside the gene matches. CDR3 sequence: CASSPPGTSNREQYF. The CDR3 DNA follows: TGTGCCAGCTCACCCCCGGGGACTAGCAACCGCGAGCAGTACTTC.

This chain connects TRBV6-5 to TRBJ1-5, with D possibly TRBD1 on 6 matching bases. Germline-derived CDR1 and CDR2 are MNHEY and SVGAGI. The CDR3 loop spans 15 amino acids. Trimming stripped 6 bases from V and 6 bases from J, with 18 bases between. The CDR3 DNA sequence: TGTGCCAGCAGCCCTAGGGGGGGCCGGGCTCAGCCCCAGCATTTT. It codes for CASSPRGGRAQPQHF.